This T cell receptor (beta chain) was sequenced in a study of blood T cell repertoires in COVID-19. Study-wide context: Acute-phase and convalescent COVID-19 samples originated in the United States, Italy and Spain. PBMCs, B-cell-depleted T cells, or T cells provided the cDNA or gDNA that made up the material.

This clone appeared a single time. In the original workflow: Reference gene primer amplification yielded estimated nucleated cell counts. Clones were read by immunoSEQ multiplex PCR, and TCRdb kept only the in-frame ones, dropping some. That table supplies the V and J calls and clone size; D and trimming were determined from the DNA. Altogether 210,000 or so clones are present, about nine tenths being singletons, with the ten largest covering around 2.2%. Sample: peripheral blood. This clonotype was sampled from a woman between 50 and 59 years old with acute or convalescent COVID-19.

This CDR3 is CASSQEWGQPQHF. The CDR3 nucleotides are TGCGCCAGCAGCCAAGAGTGGGGCCAGCCCCAGCATTTT. The gene calls are TRBV4-3 and TRBJ1-5; the D gene is possibly TRBD1 (5 bases). Germline CDR1 LGHNA, CDR2 YSLEER. This CDR3 is 13 amino acids long. The V end was cut by 0 bases, the J end by 7 bases, with 7 bases between.